A selection of T cell receptor delta chains follows, all from one sample in a study of Vδ1+ human thymocytes. TCRdb reran clone calling via CATT on the multiplex PCR reads. The table includes over 65,000 delta-chain clones, about 35% detected once. The sequenced sample was Vdelta1+ gamma-delta thymocytes from the thymus. The receptors here all came from a boy less than two years old who had congenital heart surgery. Both conserved end residues are trimmed from each CDR3. A D gene is named only where the DNA matches it firmly.

j_call d_call v_call cdr3_aa
TRDJ1 TRDD3 TRDV1 ALGELDTWPWGRPKLI
TRDJ1 TRDD3 TRDV1 ALGDLAGGDTTDKLI
TRDJ1 TRDD3 TRDV1 ALGDMAFARLGDSDKLI
TRDJ1 TRDD3 TRDV1 ALGDPPRTEGIPFGRGTELI
TRDJ1 TRDD3 TRDV1 ALGFLHRAGGYETDKLI
TRDJ1 TRDD3 TRDV1 ALGELASRGYAYTDKLI
TRDJ1 NA TRDV1 ALGELPTSRGNIDKLI
TRDJ1 TRDD3 TRDV1 ALGDPVIPMYWGITPATDKLI
TRDJ1 TRDD2 TRDV1 ALGELSNWPFLRGYGTDKLI
TRDJ1 TRDD3 TRDV1 ALGELGRYWGHPYTDKLI
TRDJ1 TRDD3 TRDV1 ALGELPSAGGYGRYTDKLI
TRDJ1 TRDD3 TRDV2 ACDKLGEDTDKLI
TRDJ1 TRDD3 TRDV1 ALGEGRVLPTLGDPTDKLI
TRDJ1 NA TRDV1 ALGGSYTDKLI
TRDJ1 TRDD2 TRDV1 ALGIPTLWPLADKLI
TRDJ1 NA TRDV1 ALGELLYPVCSPDKLI
TRDJ1 TRDD3 TRDV1 ALGDYNPAFPAYWGIRDTDKLI
TRDJ1 NA TRDV1 ALGGLGISHQY
TRDJ1 TRDD3 TRDV1 ALGEGGPTYWGATRSYNTDKLI
TRDJ1 NA TRDV1 ALQPVLGGIAIPDKLI
TRDJ1 TRDD3 TRDV1 ALGEAFLQTYWGIRLGRTDKLI
TRDJ1 NA TRDV1 ALGELLTPSPADKLI
TRDJ1 TRDD2 TRDV1 ALGEGASYRAGDTLNTDKLI
TRDJ1 NA TRDV1 ALGELIIITDGIAKLI
TRDJ1 TRDD3 TRDV2 AWTLGGIPTPYTDKLI
TRDJ1 TRDD3 TRDV1 ALGEPEYLTGDVNTDKLI
TRDJ1 TRDD3 TRDV1 ALGSRGVLGDKCPMYTDKLI
TRDJ1 TRDD3 TRDV1 ALGDRASYVEDYWGIQEGTDKLI